This note documents a single TCR beta chain sequence. Its antigen is not yet known. Qualities for individual bases were not recorded, and no much larger clone is one base off. TCRbeta CDR3 regions were amplified from genomic DNA using the immunoSEQ Assay, a bias-controlled multiplex PCR. Per the source publication's procedure: The number of nucleated cells in each sample was estimated from the amplification of reference gene primers within the assay. To quantify the absolute abundance of each unique TCRbeta CDR3 rearrangement, sequence reads were collapsed and filtered. For each sample, productive Simpson clonality was calculated as the square root of Simpson's diversity index across productive rearrangements. The table was pulled from immuneACCESS by TCRdb, which kept in-frame rearrangements only. Such tables lose some clones; where checked, under half of the loss comes from unresolved V genes, and the rest has no known cause. D and trimming come from the DNA, and the V and J calls and clone size come from that table. The sample has 200,000 or so clones on record, less than 90% of them singletons. Together, the top ten hold approximately 5.1% of the sample.

Another Seattle source contributed samples from volunteer blood donors who had recovered from COVID-19. Collaborating institutions collected whole blood in K2EDTA tubes following their own protocols. Collaborator samples were shipped for TCRbeta analysis as frozen whole blood, isolated PBMCs, or DNA extracted from either sample type. The source of the sample is a study of blood T cell repertoires in COVID-19 (dated by TCRdb to between 2020 and 2021). Notes on the research overall: Collaborator samples came from the United States, Italy and Spain and covered acute and convalescent phases of COVID-19. Sample metadata almost always included a de-identified subject ID, COVID-19 status, age in years and sex. The prospective study material was composed of cDNA or gDNA derived from T cells, B-cell-depleted T cells, or PBMCs. The samples were drawn from the first 160 participants of the ongoing ImmuneRACE study and from 1,254 subjects provided by 6 global collaborators. The dataset comprised deeply sampled blood TCRbeta repertoires from subjects exposed to, actively infected with, or recovered from COVID-19. Where HLA class I and class II types were available, the types were taken from metadata supplied by the sample provider, not from assay-based typing. The repertoires were released in a freely available public database intended as a resource for research on the immune response to SARS-CoV-2. General conclusions and limits of the study: The quantity of clinical and demographic metadata differed by source and by participant and was supplied without curation.

V and J are truncated by 0 bases and 7 bases respectively, leaving an intervening sequence of 13 bases. The CDR3 runs 14 amino acids, cysteine and phenylalanine included. The CDR3 DNA has 42 bases and is translated from base 1. According to the germline V gene, CDR1 reads SGHDT and CDR2 reads YYEEEE. This sequence originates from a woman aged 55-69 years who had recovered from COVID-19. Sample: peripheral blood. The chain is assembled from TRBV5-6 and TRBJ1-2; possibly the D gene is TRBD1, per 5 matching bases. The nucleotide sequence is TGTGCCAGCAGCTTGGCCAGGGATGTGTTTGGCTACACCTTC. Its translation reads: CASSLARDVFGYTF.